These T cell receptor beta chains were read from a single sample in a study of shared clonotypes between healthy human individuals. This table comes from immunoSEQ multiplex PCR, and its TCRdb copy is limited to in-frame clones, with some not included. The sample lists 2 million to 2.5 million clones, 95% occurring once. The sample taken for sequencing was naive CD4+ T cells sorted from blood. These receptors came from a man between 18 and 29 years old in good health. Each CDR3 is given with its conserved first and last residue. The order of the fields is D gene, V gene, J gene, clone size, CDR3 protein, CDR3 DNA. A D gene is named only where the DNA matches it firmly. Rows may omit the clone size; those that give it use once, few, many or a size class.

>-|TRBV29-1|TRBJ1-1|-
CSAVNTEAFF
TGCAGCGCCGTGAACACTGAAGCTTTCTTT
>-|TRBV7-2|TRBJ1-2|-
CASSLVVGENYGYTF
TGTGCCAGCAGCTTAGTGGTCGGGGAGAACTATGGCTACACCTTC
>-|TRBV5-1|TRBJ1-6|-
CASSLEGGGRQNSPLHF
TGCGCCAGCAGCTTGGAGGGCGGGGGTCGACAAAATTCACCCCTCCACTTT
>-|TRBV30|TRBJ1-5|-
CAWSVQSGGQPQHF
TGTGCCTGGAGTGTACAGTCCGGGGGGCAGCCCCAGCATTTT
>-|TRBV28|TRBJ1-5|-
CASSLIFAVNQPQHF
TGTGCCAGCAGTTTGATTTTTGCGGTCAATCAGCCCCAGCATTTT
>TRBD2|TRBV11-3|TRBJ2-2|-
CASSGGAGANTGELFF
TGTGCCAGCAGCGGGGGAGCGGGGGCGAACACCGGGGAGCTGTTTTTT
>-|TRBV5-1|TRBJ2-6|-
CASSQEIGANVLTF
TGCGCCAGCAGCCAGGAGATTGGGGCCAACGTCCTGACTTTC
>TRBD1|TRBV5-4|TRBJ1-6|-
CASSWGQGVKSPLHF
TGTGCCAGCAGCTGGGGACAGGGAGTTAAATCACCCCTCCACTTT
>-|TRBV19|TRBJ2-2|-
CASSSSRLGGANTGELFF
TGTGCCAGTAGTTCATCGCGATTGGGGGGAGCGAACACCGGGGAGCTGTTTTTT
>-|TRBV5-1|TRBJ1-1|-
CASSFPGTTEAFF
TGCGCCAGCAGCTTTCCAGGGACCACTGAAGCTTTCTTT
>-|TRBV5-8|TRBJ2-7|-
CASRFYEQYF
TGTGCCAGCAGGTTCTACGAGCAGTACTTC
>-|TRBV6-5|TRBJ1-5|-
CASSYSFQTAQPQHF
TGTGCCAGCAGTTACTCATTCCAGACGGCTCAGCCCCAGCATTTT
>-|TRBV6-1|TRBJ1-2|-
CASSLQDGPNYGYTF
TGTGCCAGCAGCCTCCAGGACGGGCCTAACTATGGCTACACCTTC
>TRBD2|TRBV5-4|TRBJ2-5|-
CASSHQGLAAETQYF
TGTGCCAGCAGCCATCAGGGACTAGCTGCGGAGACCCAGTACTTC
>-|TRBV6-6|TRBJ2-4|few
CATRQRVWYF
TGTGCCACCCGACAACGGGTGTGGTACTTC
>-|TRBV30|TRBJ2-2|-
CAWSDSVSGELFF
TGTGCCTGGAGCGACTCCGTGTCCGGGGAGCTGTTTTTT
>-|TRBV5-1|TRBJ2-2|-
CASSPDRESGELFF
TGCGCCAGCAGCCCCGACCGGGAATCCGGGGAGCTGTTTTTT
>-|TRBV5-6|TRBJ1-6|-
CASSPTQNNSPLHF
TGTGCCAGCAGCCCAACACAGAATAATTCACCCCTCCACTTT
>-|TRBV29-1|TRBJ2-4|-
CSVESPREPGNIQYF
TGCAGCGTTGAGAGTCCCAGGGAGCCGGGGAACATTCAGTACTTC
>-|TRBV5-6|TRBJ2-2|-
CASCVGWADGELFF
TGTGCCAGCTGCGTTGGATGGGCCGACGGGGAGCTGTTTTTT
>TRBD1|TRBV18|TRBJ2-7|once
CASSPLGQGVLHEQYF
TGTGCCAGCTCACCCCTCGGACAGGGAGTTCTCCACGAGCAGTACTTC
>-|TRBV6-5|TRBJ2-1|-
CASRPLGVGFNEQFF
TGTGCCAGCAGACCGCTGGGCGTCGGGTTCAATGAGCAGTTCTTC
>-|TRBV7-9|TRBJ1-6|-
CASSSASRGFNSPLHF
TGTGCCAGCAGCTCTGCCTCCCGGGGTTTTAATTCACCCCTCCACTTT
>TRBD1|TRBV5-4|TRBJ1-1|-
CASSLEGGSVNTEAFF
TGTGCCAGCAGCTTGGAAGGGGGCTCGGTGAACACTGAAGCTTTCTTT
>-|TRBV9|TRBJ2-1|-
CASSVGDTVRNEQFF
TGTGCCAGCAGCGTTGGGGATACGGTTAGGAATGAGCAGTTCTTC
>-|TRBV19|TRBJ1-5|-
CASSIDGGKGQPQHF
TGTGCCAGTAGTATAGATGGGGGGAAGGGGCAGCCCCAGCATTTT
>-|TRBV6-5|TRBJ1-2|-
CASSGRGPPGYGYTF
TGTGCCAGCAGTGGCCGCGGGCCCCCTGGCTATGGCTACACCTTC
>-|TRBV30|TRBJ2-6|-
CAWRAAGANVLTF
TGTGCCTGGAGGGCAGCTGGGGCCAACGTCCTGACTTTC
>-|TRBV7-9|TRBJ1-1|-
CASTNLGRGTEAFF
TGTGCCAGCACCAACCTCGGTAGGGGCACTGAAGCTTTCTTT
>TRBD2|TRBV4-1|TRBJ2-3|-
CASSQDNWAGAPDTQYF
TGCGCCAGCAGCCAAGATAATTGGGCGGGAGCCCCAGATACGCAGTATTTT
>-|TRBV6-5|TRBJ2-7|-
CASRLSYTGFYEQYF
TGTGCCAGCAGGCTCTCATATACAGGGTTCTACGAGCAGTACTTC
>TRBD1|TRBV6-5|TRBJ1-1|-
CASSISRQGGEAFF
TGTGCCAGCAGTATCTCACGACAGGGTGGGGAAGCTTTCTTT
>-|TRBV5-4|TRBJ1-1|-
CASSLVQGYNTEAFF
TGTGCCAGCAGCTTGGTCCAGGGGTACAACACTGAAGCTTTCTTT
>-|TRBV6-1|TRBJ2-3|-
CASRGGEGNTQYF
TGTGCCAGCAGGGGGGGTGAAGGGAATACGCAGTATTTT
>-|TRBV10-3|TRBJ1-2|-
CAISSKSYGYTF
TGTGCCATCAGTTCCAAGTCCTATGGCTACACCTTC
>-|TRBV6-5|TRBJ2-7|-
CASSYLGGGYEQYF
TGTGCCAGCAGTTACTTGGGGGGCGGGTACGAGCAGTACTTC
>-|TRBV7-2|TRBJ1-6|once
CASSSRIRYSPLHF
TGTGCCAGCAGTTCCAGGATTAGGTATTCACCCCTCCACTTT
>-|TRBV6-6|TRBJ1-2|-
CASSQRAAERYTF
TGTGCCAGCAGCCAGAGGGCTGCGGAACGCTACACCTTC
>-|TRBV5-1|TRBJ2-2|-
CASSLLPGGAGELFF
TGCGCCAGCAGCTTGCTCCCAGGGGGGGCCGGGGAGCTGTTTTTT
>TRBD2|TRBV14|TRBJ2-7|-
CASSRGLAISHEQYF
TGTGCCAGCAGCCGGGGACTAGCGATCTCCCACGAGCAGTACTTC
>TRBD1|TRBV28|TRBJ2-7|-
CASSFRVPGQGKNEQYF
TGTGCCAGCAGTTTCCGAGTTCCGGGACAGGGGAAGAACGAGCAGTACTTC
>TRBD1|TRBV4-1|TRBJ1-5|-
CASSRTGGPDRQPQHF
TGCGCCAGCAGCCGGACAGGGGGCCCCGATCGGCAGCCCCAGCATTTT
>TRBD2|TRBV10-3|TRBJ2-7|-
CAISRSFGGAAYEQYF
TGTGCCATCAGCCGATCTTTCGGGGGGGCCGCCTACGAGCAGTACTTC
>-|TRBV6-1|TRBJ1-1|-
CASSDRRKTEAFF
TGTGCCAGCAGTGACAGGCGGAAAACTGAAGCTTTCTTT
>TRBD1|TRBV6-1|TRBJ2-7|-
CASSEKWGFVIRQGGYEQYF
TGTGCCAGCAGTGAAAAATGGGGTTTTGTGATCCGACAGGGGGGTTACGAGCAGTACTTC
>-|TRBV12-5|TRBJ1-1|-
CASGSGRGRTEAFF
TGTGCTAGTGGTTCAGGGAGGGGTCGGACTGAAGCTTTCTTT
>TRBD1|TRBV19|TRBJ1-2|-
CASSTGTGYGYTF
TGTGCCAGTAGTACCGGGACAGGGTATGGCTACACCTTC
>-|TRBV4-1|TRBJ1-4|-
CASSSQVGEKLFF
TGCGCCAGCAGCTCACAGGTGGGCGAAAAACTGTTTTTT
>-|TRBV28|TRBJ2-7|-
CASTAGTPIYEQYF
TGTGCCAGCACAGCCGGGACACCAATTTACGAGCAGTACTTC
>TRBD1|TRBV7-9|TRBJ2-7|-
CASSLAGTGDYEQYF
TGTGCCAGCAGCTTAGCAGGGACAGGGGACTACGAGCAGTACTTC
>-|TRBV10-3|TRBJ2-3|-
CAIGTSSDTQYF
TGTGCCATCGGCACTAGCTCGGATACGCAGTATTTT